These 18 T cell receptor beta chains were sequenced from one sample in a study of T cell responses to AZD1222 COVID-19 vaccine. Data came from immunoSEQ multiplex PCR; TCRdb stores just in-frame clones and leaves some out. The sample lists under 150,000 clones, about 91% occurring once. The specimen comprised peripheral blood, sampled 28 days after the second AZD1222 dose. These receptors originate from an adult who received the AZD1222 COVID-19 vaccine.

The V gene is TRBV14, the J gene TRBJ1-2; possibly TRBD1 for D (5 bases). Between the trimmed V and J ends, which lost 4 bases and 2 bases, there was a span of 11 bases. CDR3 length: 14 residues. Germline-derived CDR1 and CDR2 are SGHDN and FVKESK. Here the CDR3 reads CASSPGTLNYGYTF. The CDR3 DNA reads TGTGCCAGCAGCCCCGGGACTTTAAACTATGGCTACACCTTC.

This chain joins TRBV7-2 and TRBJ2-1; 7 bases map to TRBD1. Germline CDR1 reads SGHTA; CDR2 reads FQGNSA. V was clipped by 5 bases and J by 6 bases; unmatched bases: 7. CDR3 length: 14 amino acids. This CDR3 is CASSPGTAINEQFF. The CDR3 DNA is TGTGCCAGCAGCCCCGGGACAGCCATCAATGAGCAGTTCTTC.

The chain employs TRBV7-3 and TRBJ2-3; TRBD1 is a possible D gene (6 bases). Trimming took 5 bases from V and 4 from J, leaving 13 bases between them. The CDR3 is 14 residues long. Germline lookup yields CDR1 SGHTA and CDR2 FQGTGA. This CDR3 reads CASSRGGYSDTQYF. The CDR3 region has the DNA TGTGCCAGCAGCCGAGGGGGATATTCAGATACGCAGTATTTT.

Regarding this clone: The junction and the germline gene differ at one end; a read error may be behind it. The rearrangement uses TRBV27 and TRBJ2-5; D is unclear. The germline V gene encodes CDR1 MNHEY and CDR2 SMNVEV (reference sequence). CDR3 length: 13 amino acids. The CDR3 region has the DNA TGTGCCAGCAGCAAGACTGGACCAGAGGCCCAGTACTTC. Amino acid sequence: CASSKTGPEAQYF.

The chain joins TRBV9 to TRBJ1-4, with D possibly matching TRBD1 (5 bases). Trimming removed 0 bases at V and 6 bases at J, with 12 bases between. CDR1 is SGDLS, CDR2 YYNGEE, per germline. The CDR3 has 15 residues. CDR3 DNA sequence: TGTGCCAGCAGCGTAGGGAGACAGACAGATGAAAAACTGTTTTTT. Translation: CASSVGRQTDEKLFF.

The chain uses TRBV18 and TRBJ2-2; TRBD1 or TRBD2 may be the D gene (6 bases each). CDR1 is KGHSH and CDR2 is LQKENI in the germline V gene. V lost 3 bases and J 4 bases, leaving 12 bases between the germline ends. This CDR3 has 15 residues. This CDR3 is CASSPRGPGTGELFF. CDR3 nucleotide sequence: TGTGCCAGCTCACCCCGGGGGCCCGGCACCGGGGAGCTGTTTTTT. The full variable domain, in which reference TRBV18 and TRBJ2-2 provide the parts outside the CDR3, is NAGVMQNPRHLVRRRGQEARLRCSPMKGHSHVYWYRQLPEEGLKFMVYLQKENIIDESGMPKERFSAEFPKEGPSILRIQQVVRGDSAAYFCASSPRGPGTGELFFGEGSRLTVL.

The V call is TRBV5-6, the J call TRBJ2-7; no clear D gene. The V end lost 0 bases, the J end lost 8 bases, and 9 bases lay between the germline ends. In germline, CDR1 is SGHDT, CDR2 YYEEEE. The CDR3 loop spans 12 amino acids. The CDR3 nucleotides read TGTGCCAGCAGCTTGGGTGGGCGGCAGCAGTACTTC. Translating gives CASSLGGRQQYF.

This clone was counted once. CDR3 loop: CASTRDLNYGYTF. CDR3 nucleotides: TGTGCCAGCACCCGGGACCTTAACTATGGCTACACCTTC. The chain combines TRBV7-8 with TRBJ1-2; D may be TRBD1 (5 bases). Between the trimmed V and J ends, which lost 7 bases and 1 base, there was a span of 10 bases. The germline V gene encodes CDR1 SGHVS and CDR2 FQNEAQ. The CDR3 runs 13 residues.

This clone was recorded a few times. The chain links TRBV6-2 or TRBV6-3 to TRBJ1-1; D gene ambiguous. V lost 2 bases and J 3 bases, leaving 7 bases between the germline ends. This CDR3 has 13 residues. Germline CDR1 MNHEY, CDR2 SVGEGT. The CDR3, as DNA: TGTGCCAGCAGTTACAAAGAGTACACTGAAGCTTTCTTT. Its protein is CASSYKEYTEAFF.

The rearrangement uses TRBV19 and TRBJ1-1; 8 bases are shared with TRBD1. The V and J ends lost 4 bases and 0 bases, in that order; junction bases with no gene match: 4. In germline, CDR1 is LNHDA, CDR2 SQIVND (reference sequence). The CDR3 is 15 residues long. For the CDR3, the DNA is TGTGCCAGTAGTAATCGACAGGGGATGAACACTGAAGCTTTCTTT. Its translation: CASSNRQGMNTEAFF.

The V and J genes are TRBV7-6 and TRBJ1-5; possibly TRBD1 for D (5 bases). Between the trimmed V and J ends, which lost 5 bases and 1 base, there was a span of 12 bases. The length of the CDR3 is 15 residues. Germline V gene lookup returns CDR1 SGHVS and CDR2 FNYEAQ. CDR3 sequence reads: CASSRYQGSNQPQHF. CDR3 DNA: TGTGCCAGCAGCCGATACCAGGGAAGCAATCAGCCCCAGCATTTT.

This chain joins TRBV14 and TRBJ2-1, with 7 bases aligning to TRBD2. Germline V gives CDR1 SGHDN, CDR2 FVKESK. The CDR3 is 15 residues long. After removal of 2 bases from V and 6 bases from J, the junction contained 7 bases not matched to a gene. The CDR3 coding sequence is TGTGCCAGCAGCCAAACTTGGGGCGGGGGCAATGAGCAGTTCTTC. Protein sequence: CASSQTWGGGNEQFF.

The chain carries TRBV7-2 and TRBJ2-7; D might be TRBD2 (6 bases). Trimming removed 1 base at V and 6 bases at J, with 19 bases between. Germline V gene data show CDR1 as SGHTA and CDR2 as FQGNSA. This CDR3 region has 16 residues. In DNA, the CDR3 is TGTGCCAGCAGCTTAGTGGTTGGGGGTCCAGCGGGCGAGCAGTACTTC. It yields the protein CASSLVVGGPAGEQYF.

This rearrangement joins TRBV19 to TRBJ2-3; unclear D gene. Trimming took 7 bases from V and 1 from J, leaving 18 bases between them. Looked up from germline, CDR1 is LNHDA and CDR2 is SQIVND (reference sequence). CDR3 length equals 16 residues. CDR3 sequence (DNA): TGTGCCAGTACTAAGCACGACCCTGTCGGCACAGATACGCAGTATTTT. The encoded protein is CASTKHDPVGTDTQYF.

The J gene is TRBJ1-4, the V gene TRBV27, with 11 nucleotides matching TRBD1. The CDR3 spans 15 residues. From germline, CDR1 is MNHEY and CDR2 SMNVEV (reference sequence). The junction had 6 bases not matched to a gene; V was cut back by 6 bases and J by 6 bases. Here the CDR3 DNA reads TGTGCCAGCAGCCGCACGGGACAGGGGGATGAAAAACTGTTTTTT. Protein product: CASSRTGQGDEKLFF.

The chain joins TRBV15 to TRBJ2-7; D is perhaps TRBD1 or TRBD2 (6 bases each). The CDR3 totals 15 residues. V lost 0 bases to trimming and J lost 3 bases, with 12 bases between them. The germline V gene encodes CDR1 LNHNV and CDR2 YYDKDF (reference sequence). CDR3 region: CATSRDVGGFYEQYF. CDR3 in DNA: TGTGCCACCAGCAGAGATGTGGGGGGCTTCTACGAGCAGTACTTC.

The chain recombines TRBV20-1 with TRBJ1-5; TRBD1 might be the D (5 bases). Germline V gives CDR1 DFQATT, CDR2 SNEGSKA (reference sequence). The CDR3 spans 15 residues. The V and J ends lost 3 bases and 6 bases respectively, with 18 bases between them. In DNA form, the CDR3 reads TGCAGTGCTAGTGACAGAGAGCGCACCATTCAGCCCCAGCATTTT. As protein: CSASDRERTIQPQHF.

This rearrangement joins TRBV4-3 to TRBJ1-6, with D possibly matching TRBD1 (5 bases). Germline CDR1 LGHNA, CDR2 YSLEER. The ends were cut back, 3 bases at V and 0 bases at J, with 18 bases in the middle. This CDR3 has 19 amino acids. The CDR3 coding sequence is TGCGCCAGCAGCCACCTCCTTCCGGGGACGAGCTCCTATAATTCACCCCTCCACTTT. Encoded protein: CASSHLLPGTSSYNSPLHF.